The 27 T cell receptor beta chains below all came from one sample that was sequenced in a study of T cell responses to AZD1222 COVID-19 vaccine. Produced via immunoSEQ multiplex PCR; TCRdb's table is partial and in-frame only. Of about 120,000 clones in the sample, more than 80% were seen once. The sample in question was peripheral blood, obtained on day 0 of AZD1222 vaccination. Receptor source: an adult in good health.

The V call is TRBV2, the J call TRBJ1-5, with unresolved D. Deletions cut 6 bases from V and 0 bases from J, with 12 bases between. This CDR3 has 15 amino acids. In germline, CDR1 is SNHLY, CDR2 FYNNEI. The DNA of the CDR3 is TGTGCCAGCAGATTTGAGTACAGTAGCAATCAGCCCCAGCATTTT. Translation: CASRFEYSSNQPQHF.

The chain joins TRBV6-5 to TRBJ1-2; D is ambiguous. Germline lookup yields CDR1 MNHEY and CDR2 SVGAGI. V was shortened by 5 bases and J by 0 bases, with 7 bases between the two germline ends. The CDR3 spans 13 residues. Written as DNA, the CDR3 is TGTGCCAGCAGTCGGACCTCTAACTATGGCTACACCTTC. Amino acids: CASSRTSNYGYTF.

This rearrangement joins TRBV19 to TRBJ1-5; D remains unclear. V was pared by 3 bases and J by 3 bases, with 9 bases between. Germline CDR1 LNHDA, CDR2 SQIVND (reference sequence). The CDR3 consists of 14 residues. Here the CDR3 reads CASSIWFDNQPQHF. Written as DNA, the CDR3 is TGTGCCAGTAGTATTTGGTTCGACAATCAGCCCCAGCATTTT.

This chain links TRBV5-4 with TRBJ2-3; D remains unclear. The length of the CDR3 is 16 residues. V lost 0 bases to trimming and J lost 6 bases, with 17 bases between them. Germline V gene lookup returns CDR1 SGHNT and CDR2 YYREEE (reference sequence). CDR3 region: CASSLDPGPQLDTQYF. CDR3 DNA sequence: TGTGCCAGCAGCTTGGACCCCGGGCCTCAGTTGGATACGCAGTATTTT.

In this sample, this clone turned up once. The chain has TRBV27 and TRBJ1-1; D may be TRBD1 (6 bases). The CDR3 extends over 15 amino acids. Germline V gives CDR1 MNHEY, CDR2 SMNVEV (reference sequence). Trimming removed 1 base from V and 1 base from J, with 10 bases in between. The DNA for the CDR3 is TGTGCCAGCAGTTTATATGGGGGGCGGAACACTGAAGCTTTCTTT. Translated: CASSLYGGRNTEAFF.

This clone was recorded only once. This sequence joins TRBV30 and TRBJ1-4, with unresolved D. This CDR3 region has 15 residues. CDR1 GTSNPN and CDR2 SVGIG come from the germline V gene (reference sequence). V lost 2 bases and J 7 bases, leaving 17 bases between the germline ends. The CDR3 protein is CAWSPPTLEGEKLFF. CDR3 coding DNA: TGTGCCTGGAGTCCTCCGACCCTCGAAGGTGAAAAACTGTTTTTT.

The CDR3 here is CASTRRPGADTQYF. CDR3 nucleotides: TGCGCCAGCACCCGGCGGCCGGGGGCAGATACGCAGTATTTT. The chain joins TRBV5-1 to TRBJ2-3, with a possible D match to TRBD2 (6 bases). The CDR3 is made up of 14 amino acids. Between the trimmed V and J ends, which lost 6 bases and 4 bases, there was a span of 15 bases. Germline values: CDR1 SGHRS, CDR2 YFSETQ.

The chain combines TRBV6-6 with TRBJ2-7; D gene ambiguous. Trimming shortened V by 2 bases and J by 4 bases, and 12 bases separated the two germline ends. The CDR3 totals 14 residues. Germline V CDR1 and CDR2: MNHNY, SVGAGI (reference sequence). CDR3 sequence reads: CASSYPGVAYEQYF. In DNA, the CDR3 is TGTGCCAGCAGTTACCCTGGGGTAGCTTACGAGCAGTACTTC.

V gene TRBV28 combines with J gene TRBJ1-4; 10 bases fit TRBD1. Unmatched junction bases numbered 7, after V lost 7 bases and J lost 8 bases. In germline, CDR1 is MDHEN, CDR2 SYDVKM. This CDR3 is built from 14 residues. The CDR3 spells CASIPGQGWEKLFF. The DNA of the CDR3 is TGTGCCAGCATTCCGGGACAGGGGTGGGAAAAACTGTTTTTT.

This chain links TRBV25-1 with TRBJ2-5, with D hard to call. Germline V gene lookup returns CDR1 MGHDK and CDR2 SYGVNS. Trimming took 10 bases from V and 3 from J, leaving 9 bases between them. The CDR3 has 11 amino acids. The CDR3 DNA is TGTGCCACCTCACCCGAAGAGACCCAGTACTTC. It encodes CATSPEETQYF.

The table lists this clone with a count of one. The rearrangement joins TRBV30 to TRBJ1-5, with unresolved D. Trimming removed 0 bases at V and 7 bases at J, with 7 bases between. Germline V gene data show CDR1 as GTSNPN and CDR2 as SVGIG (reference sequence). This CDR3 spans 12 amino acids. The CDR3 sequence is CAWSVSGQPQHF. The CDR3 bases are TGTGCCTGGAGTGTAAGTGGGCAGCCCCAGCATTTT.

DNA of the CDR3: TGTGCCAGCAGTTACTATCAGGTGGAAGGCTACACCTTC. The encoded protein is CASSYYQVEGYTF. This sequence joins TRBV6-2 or TRBV6-3 and TRBJ1-2; the D is unclear. The germline gives CDR1 MNHEY, CDR2 SVGEGT. There are 13 residues in the CDR3. The ends were cut back, 1 base at V and 8 bases at J, with 11 bases in the middle.

The gene calls are TRBV30 and TRBJ2-2; D not certain. Germline lookup yields CDR1 GTSNPN and CDR2 SVGIG (reference sequence). The CDR3 consists of 13 residues. Trimming left V 1 base short and J 6 bases short, with 9 bases between. CDR3 coding DNA: TGTGCCTGGAGTGCCCGGGTTCCCGGGGAGCTGTTTTTT. This gives the protein CAWSARVPGELFF.

The chain is built from TRBV19 and TRBJ2-7, with D tentatively TRBD1 (5 bases). V dropped 2 bases and J dropped 4 bases, with 12 bases sitting between them. The CDR3 is made up of 14 amino acids. The germline gives CDR1 LNHDA, CDR2 SQIVND (reference sequence). CDR3 residues: CASSIYQGAYEQYF. CDR3 DNA: TGTGCCAGTAGTATATACCAGGGTGCATACGAGCAGTACTTC. The full variable domain, completed using reference TRBV19 and TRBJ2-7, is DGGITQSPKYLFRKEGQNVTLSCEQNLNHDAMYWYRQDPGQGLRLIYYSQIVNDFQKGDIAEGYSVSREKKESFPLTVTSAQKNPTAFYLCASSIYQGAYEQYFGPGTRLTVT.

The chain links TRBV4-3 to TRBJ1-3; D possibly corresponds to TRBD1 (6 bases). Germline CDR1 is LGHNA and CDR2 is YSLEER. Trimming removed 4 bases from V and 0 bases from J, with 13 bases in between. CDR3 length: 16 residues. CDR3 sequence reads: CASSLSDSFSGNTIYF. The CDR3 coding sequence is TGCGCCAGCAGCCTGTCGGACAGCTTCTCTGGAAACACCATATATTTT.

This clone was seen once. The chain has TRBV5-1 and TRBJ1-1; D remains ambiguous. CDR3 length: 13 amino acids. Per germline, CDR1 SGHRS and CDR2 YFSETQ. Trimming stripped 4 bases from V and 1 base from J, with 8 bases between. Here the CDR3 reads CASSPDGNTEAFF. The CDR3 DNA follows: TGCGCCAGCAGCCCGGACGGGAACACTGAAGCTTTCTTT.

This rearrangement joins TRBV7-9 to TRBJ1-1, with TRBD1 matching over 7 bases. From germline, CDR1 is SEHNR and CDR2 FQNEAQ (reference sequence). This CDR3 spans 14 amino acids. V lost 4 bases to trimming and J lost 1 base; unmatched junction nucleotides: 3. The CDR3, as DNA: TGTGCCAGCAGCTCTAGGGGGCGGAACACTGAAGCTTTCTTT. This codes for CASSSRGRNTEAFF. Using reference TRBV7-9 and TRBJ1-1 for the parts outside the CDR3, the full variable domain is DTGVSQNPRHKITKRGQNVTFRCDPISEHNRLYWYRQTLGQGPEFLTYFQNEAQLEKSRLLSDRFSAERPKGSFSTLEIQRTEQGDSAMYLCASSSRGRNTEAFFGQGTRLTVV.

The V and J genes are TRBV5-6 and TRBJ1-2; unclear D gene. Germline loops: CDR1 SGHDT, CDR2 YYEEEE. The CDR3 extends over 13 amino acids. Trimming pared 1 base from V and 6 bases from J, leaving 10 bases between. CDR3 sequence: CASSLIWSNGYTF. The CDR3 coding sequence is TGTGCCAGCAGCTTGATTTGGTCCAATGGCTACACCTTC.

The chain recombines TRBV4-3 with TRBJ1-6; 7 bases match TRBD1. V dropped 4 bases and J dropped 7; count of bases not matched to a gene: 10. Per germline, CDR1 LGHNA and CDR2 YSLEER. There are 16 residues in the CDR3. The CDR3 here is CASSRKGQRGNSPLHF. The CDR3 region has the DNA TGCGCCAGCAGCCGGAAGGGACAGCGGGGAAATTCACCCCTCCACTTT.

The chain has TRBV7-2 and TRBJ1-5; the D gene is possibly TRBD1 (5 bases). The germline CDR1 and CDR2 sequences are SGHTA and FQGNSA. V gave up 5 bases and J gave up 2 bases, with 16 bases separating them. The CDR3 loop spans 16 amino acids. CDR3 loop: CASSPNSGGRNQPQHF. The CDR3 DNA reads as TGTGCCAGCAGCCCAAATTCGGGGGGTCGCAATCAGCCCCAGCATTTT.

The chain links TRBV9 to TRBJ2-1, with 8 bases matching TRBD1. V lost 4 bases to trimming and J lost 8 bases; unmatched junction nucleotides: 17. Germline V gene lookup returns CDR1 SGDLS and CDR2 YYNGEE. The CDR3 has 17 residues. The CDR3 nucleotides are TGTGCCAGCAGCCCCAGGCCAGGGGGCGCGAGAAGCGATGAGCAGTTCTTC. Residues: CASSPRPGGARSDEQFF.

This rearrangement joins TRBV9 to TRBJ2-7; TRBD2 is a possible D gene (6 bases). V gave up 2 bases and J gave up 2 bases, with 14 bases separating them. The CDR3 totals 15 residues. Germline V gene lookup returns CDR1 SGDLS and CDR2 YYNGEE. DNA for the CDR3: TGTGCCAGCAGCGTTGGTAGCGGAACCACCTACGAGCAGTACTTC. Its translation is CASSVGSGTTYEQYF.

The chain employs TRBV12-5 and TRBJ1-1; D remains unclear. There are 14 residues in the CDR3. The germline V and J ends were trimmed by 6 bases and 1 base, with 12 bases remaining between them. Germline V gene data show CDR1 as LGHNT and CDR2 as FRNRAP. CDR3 residues: CASGLGLTNTEAFF. CDR3 DNA: TGTGCTAGTGGCCTCGGACTCACGAACACTGAAGCTTTCTTT.

V and J are TRBV4-3 and TRBJ1-2; 11 bases are a match to TRBD1. V lost 3 bases, J lost 2 bases, and 8 bases stayed unmatched. Germline V lookup: CDR1 LGHNA, CDR2 YSLEER. This CDR3 region has 17 residues. The CDR3 reads CASSQIIGTGGNYGYTF. In DNA form, the CDR3 reads TGCGCCAGCAGCCAGATAATCGGGACAGGGGGGAACTATGGCTACACCTTC.

V gene TRBV9 combines with J gene TRBJ1-1; the D is unclear. V lost 1 base and J 1 base, leaving 8 bases between the germline ends. The germline V gene has CDR1 SGDLS and CDR2 YYNGEE. CDR3 length: 14 residues. CDR3 sequence reads: CASSVPGANTEAFF. Written as DNA, the CDR3 is TGTGCCAGCAGCGTACCGGGAGCGAACACTGAAGCTTTCTTT.

CDR3 region: CASSLELAGDPVHYF. DNA for the CDR3: TGTGCCAGCAGCTTGGAACTAGCGGGAGACCCAGTCCATTACTTC. The rearrangement uses TRBV5-5 and TRBJ2-5; TRBD2 matches 11 bases. Germline assignment: CDR1 SGHKS and CDR2 YYEKEE (reference sequence). Germline trimming cut 0 bases from V and 14 bases from J; bases unmatched to any gene: 12. This CDR3 has 15 amino acids. The full variable domain, rest sourced from reference TRBV5-5 and TRBJ2-5, is DAGVTQSPTHLIKTRGQQVTLRCSPISGHKSVSWYQQVLGQGPQFIFQYYEKEERGRGNFPDRFSARQFPNYSSELNVNALLLGDSALYLCASSLELAGDPVHYFGPGTRLLVL.

The rearrangement links TRBV7-9 to TRBJ1-3; no clear D. The V and J ends lost 1 base and 0 bases respectively, with 4 bases between them. This CDR3 contains 14 residues. In germline, CDR1 is SEHNR, CDR2 FQNEAQ (reference sequence). CDR3 amino acids: CASSLGSSGNTIYF. Written as DNA, the CDR3 is TGTGCCAGCAGCTTAGGGAGCTCTGGAAACACCATATATTTT.